This T cell receptor beta chain emerged from a study of metastatic and nonmetastatic thyroid tumors. The entire patient cohort was treatment-naive prior to thyroid surgery. TCRdb recomputed clones from the PCR reads via MiXCR. The sample carries more than 85,000 clones, 8.6% recorded once. Ten or more counts support this clone. Germline lookup yields CDR1 LGHNA and CDR2 YNFKEQ. The CDR3 runs 16 residues. J gave up 4 bases and V 0 bases, and 5 bases lay outside the gene matches. The sample taken for sequencing was blood. V and J are TRBV4-2 and TRBJ2-1, with TRBD2 matching over 8 bases. The TCR originated in a female donor with papillary thyroid cancer or a benign thyroid nodule (not recorded which). Some clones in this sample may be carry-over from other donors' samples. The CDR3 region has the DNA TGTGCCAGCAGCCAAGATAGTGTAGCGGGGTACAATGAGCAGTTCTTC. Its protein is CASSQDSVAGYNEQFF.